This TCR beta chain was profiled in a study of T cells in Graves' hyperthyroidism and ophthalmopathy. The V end lost 4 bases, the J end lost 5 bases, and 14 bases lay between the germline ends. This CDR3 spans 15 amino acids. Amplification targeted TCR beta CDR3 regions from RNA transcripts. A first-round RT-PCR of the TCR CDR3 used the HTBI primer set. Each CDR3 protein is one row after TCRdb ran MiXCR on the multiplex PCR reads. The sample lists fewer than 800,000 distinct CDR3 sequences, about a sixth occurring once. This clonotype was seen a handful of times. V and J are TRBV12-3 or TRBV12-4 and TRBJ2-2, with D perhaps matching TRBD1 (6 bases). Source material: blood. This receptor was taken from a young man with Graves' hyperthyroidism. This CDR3 is CASSYGGQRTGELFF. The CDR3 nucleotides read TGTGCCAGCAGTTATGGGGGACAAAGGACCGGGGAGCTGTTTTTT.